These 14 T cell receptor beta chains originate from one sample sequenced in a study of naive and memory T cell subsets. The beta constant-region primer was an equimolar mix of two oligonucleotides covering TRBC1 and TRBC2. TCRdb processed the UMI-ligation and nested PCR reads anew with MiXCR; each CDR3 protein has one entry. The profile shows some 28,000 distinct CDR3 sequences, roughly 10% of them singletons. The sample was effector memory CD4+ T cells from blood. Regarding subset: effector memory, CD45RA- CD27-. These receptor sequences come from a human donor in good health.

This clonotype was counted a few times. CDR3 region: CSGRGGTDTQYF. CDR3 in DNA: TGCAGCGGGCGGGGGGGGACAGATACGCAGTATTTT. The V gene is TRBV29-1, the J gene TRBJ2-3; 9 bases are a match to TRBD2. Trimming at V came to 7 bases and at J to 3 bases, leaving 2 bases not matched to a gene. The CDR3 has 12 amino acids. The germline CDR1 and CDR2 sequences are SQVTM and ANQGSEA.

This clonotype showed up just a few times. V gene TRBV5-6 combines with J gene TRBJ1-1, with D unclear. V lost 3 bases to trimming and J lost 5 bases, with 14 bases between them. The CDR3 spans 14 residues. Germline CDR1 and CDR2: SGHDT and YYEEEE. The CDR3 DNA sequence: TGTGCCAGCAGCTCCCGGATATTGAGAACTGAAGCTTTCTTT. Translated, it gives CASSSRILRTEAFF. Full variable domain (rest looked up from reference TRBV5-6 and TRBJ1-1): DAGVTQSPTHLIKTRGQQVTLRCSPKSGHDTVSWYQQALGQGPQFIFQYYEEEERQRGNFPDRFSGHQFPNYSSELNVNALLLGDSALYLCASSSRILRTEAFFGQGTRLTVV.

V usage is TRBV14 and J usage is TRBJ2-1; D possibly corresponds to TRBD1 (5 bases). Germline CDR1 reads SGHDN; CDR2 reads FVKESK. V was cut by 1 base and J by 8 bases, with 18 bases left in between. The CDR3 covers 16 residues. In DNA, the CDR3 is TGTGCCAGCAGCCAAGGCGTCAAGAAGGGGTACTATGAGCAGTTCTTC. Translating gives CASSQGVKKGYYEQFF.

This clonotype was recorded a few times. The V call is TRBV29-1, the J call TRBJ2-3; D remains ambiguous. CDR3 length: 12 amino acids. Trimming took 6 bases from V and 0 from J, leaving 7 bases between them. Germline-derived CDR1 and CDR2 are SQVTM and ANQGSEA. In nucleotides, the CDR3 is TGCAGCGTGGGTCGTAGCACAGATACGCAGTATTTT. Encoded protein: CSVGRSTDTQYF.

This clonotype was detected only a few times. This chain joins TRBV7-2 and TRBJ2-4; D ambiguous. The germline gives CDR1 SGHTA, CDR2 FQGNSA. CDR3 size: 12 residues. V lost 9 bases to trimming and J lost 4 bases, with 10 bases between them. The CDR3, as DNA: TGTGCCAGTGGGGTAGGGAAAAACATTCAGTACTTC. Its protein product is CASGVGKNIQYF.

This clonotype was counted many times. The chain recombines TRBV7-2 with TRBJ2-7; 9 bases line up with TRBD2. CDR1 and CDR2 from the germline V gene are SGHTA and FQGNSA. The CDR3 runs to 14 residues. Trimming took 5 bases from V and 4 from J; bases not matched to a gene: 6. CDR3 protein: CASSPTAGGYEQYF. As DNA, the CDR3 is TGTGCCAGCAGCCCCACAGCGGGAGGATACGAGCAGTACTTC. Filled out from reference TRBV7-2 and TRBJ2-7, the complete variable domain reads GAGVSQSPSNKVTEKGKDVELRCDPISGHTALYWYRQSLGQGLEFLIYFQGNSAPDKSGLPSDRFSAERTGGSVSTLTIQRTQQEDSAVYLCASSPTAGGYEQYFGPGTRLTVT.

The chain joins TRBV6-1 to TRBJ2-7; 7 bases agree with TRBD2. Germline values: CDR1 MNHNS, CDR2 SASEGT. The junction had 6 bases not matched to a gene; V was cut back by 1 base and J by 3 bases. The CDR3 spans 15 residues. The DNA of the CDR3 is TGTGCCAGCAGTGAAGGCTTCGGCGGGAGCTACGAGCAGTACTTC. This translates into CASSEGFGGSYEQYF.

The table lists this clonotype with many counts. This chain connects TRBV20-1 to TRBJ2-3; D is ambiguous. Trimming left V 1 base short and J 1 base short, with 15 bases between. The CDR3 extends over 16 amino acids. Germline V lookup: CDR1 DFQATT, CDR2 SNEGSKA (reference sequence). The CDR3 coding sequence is TGCAGTGCTAGAGCAGCCCGGGCCCGTCGCACAGATACGCAGTATTTT. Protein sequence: CSARAARARRTDTQYF.

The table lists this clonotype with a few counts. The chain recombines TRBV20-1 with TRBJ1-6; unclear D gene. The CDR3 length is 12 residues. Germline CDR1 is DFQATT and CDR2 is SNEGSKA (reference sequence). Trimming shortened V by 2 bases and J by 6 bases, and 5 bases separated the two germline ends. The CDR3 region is CSARRSNSPLHF. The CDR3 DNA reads TGCAGTGCTAGAAGGAGTAATTCACCCCTCCACTTT.

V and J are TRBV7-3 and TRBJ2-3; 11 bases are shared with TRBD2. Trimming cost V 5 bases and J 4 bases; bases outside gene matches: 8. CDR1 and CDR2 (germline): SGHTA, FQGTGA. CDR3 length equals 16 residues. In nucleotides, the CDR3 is TGTGCCAGCAGCGCGGTTAGCGGGGGGGGCTCAGATACGCAGTATTTT. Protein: CASSAVSGGGSDTQYF.

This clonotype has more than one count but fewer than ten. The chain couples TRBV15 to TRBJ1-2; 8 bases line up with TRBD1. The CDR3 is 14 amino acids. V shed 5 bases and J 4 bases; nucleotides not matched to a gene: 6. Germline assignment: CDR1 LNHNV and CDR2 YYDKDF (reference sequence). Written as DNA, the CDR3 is TGTGCCACCAGCGTCTGGCAGGGGGCCTATGGCTACACCTTC. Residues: CATSVWQGAYGYTF.

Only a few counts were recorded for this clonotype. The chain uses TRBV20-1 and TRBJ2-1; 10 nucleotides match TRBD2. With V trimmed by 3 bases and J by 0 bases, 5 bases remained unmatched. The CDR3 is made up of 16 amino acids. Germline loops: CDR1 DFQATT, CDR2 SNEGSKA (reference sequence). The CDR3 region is CSASGGLASSYNEQFF. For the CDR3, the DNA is TGCAGTGCTAGTGGGGGACTAGCGAGCTCCTACAATGAGCAGTTCTTC.

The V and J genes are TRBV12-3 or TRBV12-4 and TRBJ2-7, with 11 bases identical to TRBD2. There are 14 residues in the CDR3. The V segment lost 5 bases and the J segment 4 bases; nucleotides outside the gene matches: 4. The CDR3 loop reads CASSPTSGKYEQYF. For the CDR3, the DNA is TGTGCCAGCAGTCCGACTAGCGGGAAATACGAGCAGTACTTC.

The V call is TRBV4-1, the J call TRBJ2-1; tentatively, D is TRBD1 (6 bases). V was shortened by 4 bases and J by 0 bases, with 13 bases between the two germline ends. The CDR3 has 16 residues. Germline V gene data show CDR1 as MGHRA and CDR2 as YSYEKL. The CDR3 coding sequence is TGCGCCAGCAGCCTAGTCGGGACAAACTCCTACAATGAGCAGTTCTTC. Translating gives CASSLVGTNSYNEQFF.